This entry features one T cell receptor (beta chain) sequence. The antigen is undetermined. Other DNA sequences in this specimen translate into the identical CDR3. This CDR3 comprises 15 residues. The V end lost 2 bases, the J end lost 2 bases, and 11 bases lay between the germline ends. Germline V lookup: CDR1 SGHTS, CDR2 YDEGEE. This entry comes from a study of cytomegalovirus exposure and HLA in healthy donors. In the PCR, 60 Vbeta and 13 Jbeta primers were used. Assay: immunoSEQ multiplex PCR; the TCRdb copy retains only in-frame clones and omits some. The table lists more than 80,000 clones, approximately 86% of them singletons. Study-wide points: The classifier reportedly diagnosed cytomegalovirus status with high sensitivity and specificity. A few CMV-associated chains were confirmed in vitro to be specific for CMV antigens. According to a later analysis, donors in an Asian-associated ancestry cluster reportedly had fewer N-insertions than the roughly 640-donor mean.

The sequenced sample consisted of PBMCs. This chain links TRBV5-8 with TRBJ2-1, with TRBD2 as a possible D gene (6 bases). The clonotype was recovered from a young man in good health and CMV-seropositive. CDR3 region: CASSLPLAAYNEQFF. The DNA for the CDR3 is TGTGCCAGCAGCTTACCACTAGCAGCCTACAATGAGCAGTTCTTC.